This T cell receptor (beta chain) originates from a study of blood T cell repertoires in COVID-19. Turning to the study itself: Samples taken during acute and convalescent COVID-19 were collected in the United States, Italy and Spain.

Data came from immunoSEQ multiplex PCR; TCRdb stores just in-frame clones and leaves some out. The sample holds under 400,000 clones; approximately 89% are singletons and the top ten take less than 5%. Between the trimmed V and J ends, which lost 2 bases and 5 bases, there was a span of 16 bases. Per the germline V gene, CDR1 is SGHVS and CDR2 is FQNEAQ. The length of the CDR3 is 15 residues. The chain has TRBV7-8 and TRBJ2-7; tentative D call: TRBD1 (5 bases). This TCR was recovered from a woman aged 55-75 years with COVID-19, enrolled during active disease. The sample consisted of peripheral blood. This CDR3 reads CASSLNPGKSDEQYF. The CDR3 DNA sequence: TGTGCCAGCAGCTTAAATCCAGGGAAATCTGACGAGCAGTACTTC.